This passage covers 18 T cell receptor beta chains from one sample sequenced in a study of fetal regulatory T cell absence and autoimmunity. Method: immunoSEQ multiplex PCR; TCRdb's copy keeps in-frame clones and lacks some. The table lists 95,000 or so clones, less than 80% of them singletons, with 2% in the top ten. Sequencing used pancreas tissue. The origin of the receptors is a male donor with IPEX syndrome.

This rearrangement joins TRBV30 to TRBJ1-6; TRBD1 matches at 7 bases. Germline CDR1 reads GTSNPN; CDR2 reads SVGIG (reference sequence). This CDR3 contains 14 residues. V trimming: 0 bases; J trimming: 9 bases; junction bases outside the gene matches: 5. This chain's CDR3 is CAWSVSGGGSPLHF. The DNA for the CDR3 is TGTGCCTGGAGTGTGTCAGGGGGAGGTTCACCCCTCCACTTT.

J is TRBJ2-1 and V is TRBV5-4; 10 bases line up with TRBD2. The CDR3 has 18 residues. Germline CDR1 SGHNT, CDR2 YYREEE (reference sequence). The junction had 14 bases not matched to a gene; V was cut back by 4 bases and J by 4 bases. CDR3 sequence: CASSPSRLAGVRYNEQFF. DNA for the CDR3: TGTGCCAGCAGCCCGAGTAGGCTAGCGGGAGTCAGGTACAATGAGCAGTTCTTC.

This clone turned up a few times. Other nucleotide sequences in the sample specify the same CDR3. The J gene is TRBJ1-2, the V gene TRBV27, with a weak D call TRBD1 (5 bases). CDR3 length equals 13 residues. Trimming took off 3 bases at V and 2 bases at J, with 7 bases between the two ends. Germline V gene sequence: CDR1 MNHEY, CDR2 SMNVEV (reference sequence). In DNA form, the CDR3 reads TGTGCCAGCAGTTTTGGGGGAAACTATGGCTACACCTTC. It is translated as CASSFGGNYGYTF.

The V gene is TRBV9, the J gene TRBJ1-4; tentative D call: TRBD1 (6 bases). CDR3 length equals 14 residues. Trimming removed 4 bases from V and 9 bases from J, with 16 bases in between. CDR1 and CDR2 (germline): SGDLS, YYNGEE. As DNA, the CDR3 is TGTGCCAGCAGCCCCCGGCAGGGGTTTAAAAAACTGTTTTTT. Translated: CASSPRQGFKKLFF.

The V gene is TRBV4-1, the J gene TRBJ1-3, with TRBD1 as a possible D gene (6 bases). The CDR3 covers 15 residues. Germline CDR1 reads MGHRA; CDR2 reads YSYEKL. Trimming shortened V by 0 bases and J by 2 bases, and 8 bases separated the two germline ends. The CDR3 spells CASSQDRDTGNTIYF. The DNA of the CDR3 is TGCGCCAGCAGCCAAGATCGGGACACTGGAAACACCATATATTTT.

This clone was observed once. CDR3 amino acids: CASSIGGTSGLYEQYF. DNA of the CDR3: TGTGCCAGTAGTATCGGGGGGACTAGCGGTCTCTACGAGCAGTACTTC. The chain has TRBV19 and TRBJ2-7; 11 positions agree with TRBD2. This CDR3 has 16 residues. Germline-derived CDR1 and CDR2 are LNHDA and SQIVND (reference sequence). V lost 3 bases to trimming and J lost 3 bases; unmatched junction nucleotides: 7.

This chain uses TRBV11-3 with TRBJ2-1; D may match TRBD1 or TRBD2 (6 bases each). The CDR3 totals 15 residues. Germline CDR1 and CDR2: SGHNT and YENEEA. Between the trimmed V and J ends, which lost 1 base and 9 bases, there was a span of 16 bases. CDR3 sequence (DNA): TGTGCCAGCAGCTTAGCGGGAGTTGTGGGGGCTGAGCAGTTCTTC. It yields the protein CASSLAGVVGAEQFF.

V and J are TRBV10-1 and TRBJ1-6, with unresolved D. The CDR3 spans 15 residues. Germline loops: CDR1 WNHNN, CDR2 SYGVQD (reference sequence). V dropped 0 bases and J dropped 9 bases, with 12 bases sitting between them. As DNA, the CDR3 is TGCGCCAGCAGTGAGTCGGGCGGGGAAGGTTCACCCCTCCACTTT. Protein: CASSESGGEGSPLHF.

CDR3 sequence reads: CASSQPPPSFPDTQYF. The CDR3 DNA is TGTGCCAGCAGCCAACCCCCCCCTAGTTTCCCAGATACGCAGTATTTT. The V and J genes are TRBV4-2 and TRBJ2-3; no reliable D call. In germline, CDR1 is LGHNA, CDR2 YNFKEQ. This CDR3 spans 16 amino acids. The V and J ends lost 2 bases and 4 bases respectively, with 16 bases between them.

The V call is TRBV13, the J call TRBJ1-5; unclear D gene. CDR3 length: 13 residues. Trimming pared 4 bases from V and 4 bases from J, leaving 8 bases between. In germline, CDR1 is PRHDT, CDR2 FYEKMQ (reference sequence). CDR3 amino acids: CASSWVENQPQHF. Written as DNA, the CDR3 is TGTGCCAGCAGCTGGGTGGAGAATCAGCCCCAGCATTTT.

V usage is TRBV7-4 and J usage is TRBJ1-1; D remains ambiguous. Trimming left V 5 bases short and J 4 bases short, with 8 bases between. The CDR3 runs 12 residues. CDR1 and CDR2 from the germline V gene are SGHVT and SQSDAQ. Here the CDR3 DNA reads TGTGCCAGCAGCATACGGGGCACTGAAGCTTTCTTT. Protein: CASSIRGTEAFF.

This chain joins TRBV10-2 and TRBJ1-2; D is possibly TRBD1 (6 bases). Trimming took 3 bases from V and 8 from J, leaving 13 bases between them. The CDR3 has 13 residues. The V gene's germline CDR1 is WSHSY and CDR2 SAAADI. This chain's CDR3 is CASSDFGGGGYTF. The CDR3 DNA reads as TGCGCCAGCAGTGATTTCGGGGGCGGAGGCTACACCTTC.

V usage is TRBV5-1 and J usage is TRBJ1-1; D is unclear. There are 15 residues in the CDR3. CDR1 is SGHRS, CDR2 YFSETQ, per germline. V was clipped by 3 bases and J by 4 bases, with 16 bases between them. The CDR3 is CASSSHETTGTEAFF. The CDR3 region has the DNA TGCGCCAGCAGCTCCCACGAGACCACGGGCACTGAAGCTTTCTTT.

The rearrangement uses TRBV5-3 and TRBJ2-1; D is perhaps TRBD2 (6 bases). TRBV5-3 is an ORF, with its function uncertain. This CDR3 has 11 amino acids. The V gene lost 5 bases and the J gene lost 8 bases, with 8 bases spanning the gap. The CDR3, as DNA: TGTGCCAGAAGGGGACTTGATGAGCAGTTCTTC. It is translated as CARRGLDEQFF.

The genes are TRBV19 and TRBJ2-7; a possible D gene is TRBD1 (5 bases). Germline loops: CDR1 LNHDA, CDR2 SQIVND (reference sequence). The CDR3 loop spans 14 amino acids. The germline V and J ends were trimmed by 4 bases and 0 bases, with 10 bases remaining between them. The CDR3 DNA sequence: TGTGCCAGTAGTAGAACAGGTTACTCCTACGAGCAGTACTTC. Translated, it gives CASSRTGYSYEQYF. Looking up the rest from reference TRBV19 and TRBJ2-7 gives the full variable domain: DGGITQSPKYLFRKEGQNVTLSCEQNLNHDAMYWYRQDPGQGLRLIYYSQIVNDFQKGDIAEGYSVSREKKESFPLTVTSAQKNPTAFYLCASSRTGYSYEQYFGPGTRLTVT.

V is TRBV6-5 and J is TRBJ2-7; TRBD2 agrees at 15 bases. V trimming: 5 bases; J trimming: 4 bases; junction bases outside the gene matches: 3. Germline CDR1 MNHEY, CDR2 SVGAGI. This CDR3 comprises 15 residues. The CDR3 spells CASSRGLAGGYEQYF. The CDR3 nucleotides read TGTGCCAGCAGTCGAGGACTAGCGGGAGGGTACGAGCAGTACTTC.

The chain combines TRBV7-9 with TRBJ2-5; TRBD1 or TRBD2 may be the D gene (5 bases each). The CDR3 is made up of 15 amino acids. V was trimmed by 2 bases and J by 4 bases, leaving 14 bases between them. Germline values: CDR1 SEHNR, CDR2 FQNEAQ (reference sequence). The chain's CDR3 is CASSLLGRLIETQYF. In nucleotides, the CDR3 is TGTGCCAGCAGCTTACTGGGACGCCTAATAGAGACCCAGTACTTC.

V usage is TRBV29-1 and J usage is TRBJ1-1; 7 bases match TRBD1. There are 12 residues in the CDR3. CDR1 and CDR2 from the germline V gene are SQVTM and ANQGSEA. The junction had 8 bases not matched to a gene; V was cut back by 8 bases and J by 5 bases. CDR3 residues: CSTTGRGTEAFF. CDR3 sequence (DNA): TGCAGCACGACAGGGAGGGGGACTGAAGCTTTCTTT.